Presented here are 12 T cell receptor beta chains from one specimen sequenced in a study of technical replicates of blood from four donors. Produced via immunoSEQ multiplex PCR; TCRdb's table is partial and in-frame only. The repertoire consists of under 95,000 clones, with 95% to 98% occurring once and the leading ten covering 0.15%. Specimen: T cells isolated from PBMCs. The receptors come from a human donor in good health.

The J gene is TRBJ2-7, the V gene TRBV5-1; D possibly corresponds to TRBD1 (6 bases). This CDR3 spans 13 amino acids. V lost 3 bases to trimming and J lost 3 bases, with 10 bases between them. Per the germline V gene, CDR1 is SGHRS and CDR2 is YFSETQ. The CDR3 loop is CASSWGTLYEQYF. CDR3 DNA sequence: TGCGCCAGCAGCTGGGGGACACTCTACGAGCAGTACTTC.

This clone occurred once. CDR3 in DNA: TGCAGCGTTGAAATATTTAGAGAGACCCAGTACTTC. This sequence encodes CSVEIFRETQYF. The chain couples TRBV29-1 to TRBJ2-5; D remains unclear. V lost 2 bases, J lost 4 bases, and 8 bases lay in between. CDR1 is SQVTM and CDR2 is ANQGSEA in the germline V gene. CDR3 length: 12 amino acids.

The V gene is TRBV4-1, the J gene TRBJ2-2, with 10 bases fitting TRBD2. This CDR3 comprises 20 residues. Trimming removed 3 bases from V and 1 base from J; junction bases left unmatched: 14. Germline CDR1 reads MGHRA; CDR2 reads YSYEKL. CDR3 nucleotides: TGCGCCAGCAGCCATGGGTCCCTTGGGCGGACTAGCGGGAACACCGGGGAGCTGTTTTTT. It is translated as CASSHGSLGRTSGNTGELFF.

The V gene is TRBV13, the J gene TRBJ2-7, with TRBD1 matching 7 bases. Germline lookup yields CDR1 PRHDT and CDR2 FYEKMQ (reference sequence). The J segment lost 4 bases and the V segment lost 6 bases, leaving 9 bases of the junction unmatched. The CDR3 covers 14 residues. The CDR3 DNA reads TGTGCCAGCAGATACAGGGGTAGGACTTACGAGCAGTACTTC. As protein: CASRYRGRTYEQYF.

This chain uses TRBV6-5 with TRBJ2-1, with 8 bases that match TRBD2. Germline V gives CDR1 MNHEY, CDR2 SVGAGI. After removal of 6 bases from V and 0 bases from J, the junction contained 4 bases not matched to a gene. The CDR3 spans 15 residues. CDR3 bases: TGTGCCAGCAGCCGACTAGCGAGCTCCTACAATGAGCAGTTCTTC. Residues: CASSRLASSYNEQFF.

The gene calls are TRBV7-9 and TRBJ2-1; tentative D call: TRBD1 (6 bases). This CDR3 region has 14 residues. CDR1 and CDR2 (germline): SEHNR, FQNEAQ (reference sequence). Trimming removed 7 bases from V and 0 bases from J, with 10 bases in between. This CDR3 reads CASNLDSSYNEQFF. The CDR3 DNA reads TGTGCCAGCAACCTGGACAGCTCCTACAATGAGCAGTTCTTC.

This sequence joins TRBV5-5 and TRBJ1-2; D perhaps matches TRBD1 (5 bases). Trimming removed 0 bases from V and 9 bases from J, with 12 bases in between. This CDR3 spans 13 amino acids. Germline lookup yields CDR1 SGHKS and CDR2 YYEKEE (reference sequence). CDR3: CASSLARGYSYTF. The CDR3, as DNA: TGTGCCAGCAGCTTGGCGCGGGGGTATAGCTACACCTTC. The whole variable domain, remainder taken from reference TRBV5-5 and TRBJ1-2, is DAGVTQSPTHLIKTRGQQVTLRCSPISGHKSVSWYQQVLGQGPQFIFQYYEKEERGRGNFPDRFSARQFPNYSSELNVNALLLGDSALYLCASSLARGYSYTFGSGTRLTVV.

V and J are TRBV11-1 and TRBJ2-2, with 11 positions matching TRBD1. The CDR3 has 15 amino acids. After removal of 3 bases from V and 5 bases from J, the junction contained 2 bases not matched to a gene. CDR1 is SGHAT, CDR2 FQDESV, per germline (reference sequence). The CDR3 DNA is TGTGCCAGCAGCTTCGGGACAGGGGGGACCGGGGAGCTGTTTTTT. Amino acids: CASSFGTGGTGELFF. The variable domain in full, completed from reference TRBV11-1 and TRBJ2-2, reads EAEVAQSPRYKITEKSQAVAFWCDPISGHATLYWYRQILGQGPELLVQFQDESVVDDSQLPKDRFSAERLKGVDSTLKIQPAELGDSAMYLCASSFGTGGTGELFFGEGSRLTVL.

CDR3 nucleotides: TGCGCCAGCAGCCAAGAAGGGGGGAACACTGAAGCTTTCTTT. This codes for CASSQEGGNTEAFF. This chain links TRBV4-1 with TRBJ1-1, with D tentatively TRBD1 (6 bases). Looked up from germline, CDR1 is MGHRA and CDR2 is YSYEKL. The CDR3 runs 14 residues. The V and J ends lost 0 bases and 1 base respectively, with 6 bases between them.

This chain links TRBV6-1 with TRBJ2-1; TRBD1 matches at 7 bases. The CDR3 totals 16 residues. The junction had 10 bases not matched to a gene; V was cut back by 3 bases and J by 5 bases. Germline V gene data show CDR1 as MNHNS and CDR2 as SASEGT. CDR3 nucleotides: TGTGCCAGCAGTGATGGGGGCAGGGGGTACCACAATGAGCAGTTCTTC. It encodes CASSDGGRGYHNEQFF.

The chain recombines TRBV19 with TRBJ1-2, with D possibly TRBD1 on 5 matching bases. V gave up 5 bases and J gave up 0 bases, with 7 bases separating them. In germline, CDR1 is LNHDA, CDR2 SQIVND (reference sequence). The CDR3 contains 13 residues. This CDR3 is CASSDRANYGYTF. For the CDR3, the DNA is TGTGCCAGTAGTGACAGAGCTAACTATGGCTACACCTTC. The whole variable domain, filled in from reference TRBV19 and TRBJ1-2, reads DGGITQSPKYLFRKEGQNVTLSCEQNLNHDAMYWYRQDPGQGLRLIYYSQIVNDFQKGDIAEGYSVSREKKESFPLTVTSAQKNPTAFYLCASSDRANYGYTFGSGTRLTVV.

The rearrangement uses TRBV25-1 and TRBJ1-5; D unresolved. The V end was cut by 2 bases, the J end by 4 bases, with 6 bases between. Germline CDR1 MGHDK, CDR2 SYGVNS. The CDR3 consists of 13 residues. CDR3 protein: CASSETGNQPQHF. The CDR3 DNA reads TGTGCCAGCAGTGAAACGGGAAATCAGCCCCAGCATTTT.